This T cell receptor beta chain was profiled in a study of Ad26.COV2.S vaccination and SARS-CoV-2 variants. The table came from immunoSEQ multiplex PCR; TCRdb's copy has only in-frame clones and leaves some out. The repertoire holds over 250,000 clones, with more than 75% as singletons. Described treatment: some 20 received Ad26.COV2.S at low or high dose, single or two shots; several received placebo; per-sample allocation not given. Specimens were obtained on day 63 following the first vaccine or placebo injection. CDR1 and CDR2 (germline): LGHDT, YNNKEL (reference sequence). This CDR3 region has 16 residues. V was shortened by 3 bases and J by 0 bases, with 15 bases between the two germline ends.

This sequence joins TRBV3-1 (or the pseudogene TRBV3-2) and TRBJ2-7; D call uncertain. The clonotype originates from a person between 18 and 59 years old who received the Ad26.COV2.S COVID-19 vaccine or a placebo. The sequencing used peripheral blood, collected in a trial of Ad26.COV2.S vaccine versus placebo. As DNA, the CDR3 is TGTGCCAGCAGCCATGGCCTTCTCAGGAGCTCCTACGAGCAGTACTTC. The encoded protein is CASSHGLLRSSYEQYF.